This entry lists 27 T cell receptor beta chains sequenced from one sample in a study of cytomegalovirus exposure and HLA in healthy donors. Generated by immunoSEQ multiplex PCR, the TCRdb table keeps only in-frame clones and is missing some. This sample has some 46,000 clones, with 92% found just once. The specimen was PBMCs. The receptors derive from a man aged 18 to 30 in good health and CMV-seronegative.

This clone has just one count. This chain links TRBV29-1 with TRBJ1-1; no firm D call. The CDR3 length is 11 residues. Germline values: CDR1 SQVTM, CDR2 ANQGSEA. V was cut by 8 bases and J by 5 bases, with 12 bases left in between. CDR3 loop: CSFPYGTEAFF. In DNA form, the CDR3 reads TGCAGCTTTCCCTACGGGACTGAAGCTTTCTTT.

V gene TRBV6-5 combines with J gene TRBJ2-6; no firm D call. Looked up from germline, CDR1 is MNHEY and CDR2 is SVGAGI. This CDR3 is 16 amino acids long. The germline V and J ends were trimmed by 2 bases and 0 bases, with 8 bases remaining between them. CDR3 protein: CASSYPRHSGANVLTF. As DNA, the CDR3 is TGTGCCAGCAGTTACCCCAGGCACTCTGGGGCCAACGTCCTGACTTTC.

This rearrangement joins TRBV9 to TRBJ1-2; a possible D gene is TRBD1 (5 bases). Germline CDR1 is SGDLS and CDR2 is YYNGEE. CDR3 length: 18 residues. Trimming took off 0 bases at V and 2 bases at J, with 20 bases between the two ends. In nucleotides, the CDR3 is TGTGCCAGCAGCGTAGGTTCAGGGTATGAGGGAGGGAACTATGGCTACACCTTC. Its translation is CASSVGSGYEGGNYGYTF.

The rearrangement joins TRBV14 to TRBJ1-4; 8 bases line up with TRBD1. This CDR3 has 17 residues. Germline CDR1 SGHDN, CDR2 FVKESK. Trimming cost V 4 bases and J 5 bases; bases outside gene matches: 12. The CDR3 DNA follows: TGTGCCAGCAGCCCCCTGACGACAGGGGACGGGAATGAAAAACTGTTTTTT. It is translated as CASSPLTTGDGNEKLFF.

The gene calls are TRBV4-2 and TRBJ2-1, with D perhaps TRBD2 (6 bases). The CDR3 is 17 residues long. Deletions cut 2 bases from V and 0 bases from J, with 14 bases between. Germline assignment: CDR1 LGHNA and CDR2 YNFKEQ. CDR3 amino acids: CASSQPRGGSSYNEQFF. CDR3 nucleotides: TGTGCCAGCAGCCAACCGCGGGGCGGAAGCTCCTACAATGAGCAGTTCTTC.

The V and J genes are TRBV9 and TRBJ1-3; a possible D gene is TRBD1 (5 bases). Between the trimmed V and J ends, which lost 4 bases and 3 bases, there was a span of 14 bases. The CDR3 runs to 15 residues. Germline CDR1 reads SGDLS; CDR2 reads YYNGEE. In DNA, the CDR3 is TGTGCCAGCAGCCCCCGCAGGGAGGGTGGAAACACCATATATTTT. This codes for CASSPRREGGNTIYF.

This clone was seen just once. The CDR3 DNA sequence: TGTGCCAGCAGCCCAGGACTAGCGGGCACCGGGGAGCTGTTTTTT. This gives the protein CASSPGLAGTGELFF. The chain recombines TRBV6-1 with TRBJ2-2; 11 bases are a match to TRBD2. The CDR3 runs 15 residues. Per the germline V gene, CDR1 is MNHNS and CDR2 is SASEGT. V trimming: 6 bases; J trimming: 4 bases; junction bases outside the gene matches: 4.

The chain combines TRBV6-4 with TRBJ2-7; 10 bases are shared with TRBD2. V trimming: 4 bases; J trimming: 4 bases; junction bases outside the gene matches: 13. The CDR3 is 17 residues long. The germline V gene has CDR1 MRHNA and CDR2 SNTAGT. In nucleotides, the CDR3 is TGTGCCAGCAGTGCGCAGGCCATAGCGGGAGGCCCTTACGAGCAGTACTTC. It specifies CASSAQAIAGGPYEQYF.

J is TRBJ2-2 and V is TRBV6-1, with D perhaps matching TRBD2 (6 bases). The V gene's germline CDR1 is MNHNS and CDR2 SASEGT. Trimming shortened V by 0 bases and J by 1 base, and 9 bases separated the two germline ends. The length of the CDR3 is 16 residues. CDR3 bases: TGTGCCAGCAGTGAAGCACCGGGGGTGAACACCGGGGAGCTGTTTTTT. Residues: CASSEAPGVNTGELFF.

The CDR3 spells CATATGGRETQYF. In DNA form, the CDR3 reads TGTGCCACCGCGACAGGGGGCAGGGAGACCCAGTACTTC. The chain recombines TRBV19 with TRBJ2-5; 10 nucleotides match TRBD1. Trimming cost V 10 bases and J 5 bases; bases outside gene matches: 7. CDR3 length: 13 amino acids. Germline CDR1 reads LNHDA; CDR2 reads SQIVND (reference sequence).

The rearrangement uses TRBV6-6 and TRBJ1-5; D might be TRBD1 (6 bases). Looked up from germline, CDR1 is MNHNY and CDR2 is SVGAGI (reference sequence). The CDR3 is made up of 15 amino acids. Deletions cut 6 bases from V and 9 bases from J, with 21 bases between. The CDR3 DNA is TGTGCCAGCAGATCCGCCTCGGGGGGGCAAGGGCCCCAGCATTTT. Amino acids: CASRSASGGQGPQHF.

The rearrangement joins TRBV29-1 to TRBJ2-7; 8 positions agree with TRBD1. CDR1 and CDR2 from the germline V gene are SQVTM and ANQGSEA. The J segment lost 5 bases and the V segment lost 6 bases, leaving 9 bases of the junction unmatched. The CDR3 totals 13 residues. DNA of the CDR3: TGCAGCGTGACCCCCGGGACAGGAAACGAGCAGTACTTC. It yields the protein CSVTPGTGNEQYF.

This clone occurred once. The chain has TRBV11-3 and TRBJ1-3, with a weak D call TRBD1 (5 bases). The germline gives CDR1 SGHNT, CDR2 YENEEA. The CDR3 loop spans 19 amino acids. The ends were cut back, 6 bases at V and 1 base at J, with 25 bases in the middle. The DNA for the CDR3 is TGTGCCAGCAGTCGGCGGGGACCCTACCGACGGTTTTCTGGAAACACCATATATTTT. Translating it yields CASSRRGPYRRFSGNTIYF.

The rearrangement joins TRBV7-3 to TRBJ2-7; the D gene is possibly TRBD1 (5 bases). The length of the CDR3 is 15 residues. CDR1 is SGHTA, CDR2 FQGTGA, per germline. V was trimmed by 1 base and J by 3 bases, leaving 13 bases between them. This chain's CDR3 is CASSLIGQGDYEQYF. CDR3 DNA: TGTGCCAGCAGCTTAATCGGCCAGGGTGACTACGAGCAGTACTTC.

This clone was observed a single time. The V and J genes are TRBV7-3 and TRBJ2-1, with TRBD1 matching 7 bases. CDR1 and CDR2 (germline): SGHTA, FQGTGA. V was clipped by 2 bases and J by 7 bases; unmatched bases: 8. CDR3 length equals 15 residues. The CDR3 DNA reads TGTGCCAGCAGCTTAGAGGTGGGGACAGTAAATGAGCAGTTCTTC. It specifies CASSLEVGTVNEQFF.

The rearrangement uses TRBV6-1 and TRBJ1-2, with D tentatively TRBD1 (5 bases). This CDR3 has 12 residues. Germline values: CDR1 MNHNS, CDR2 SASEGT. With 8 bases removed from V and 3 bases from J, the gap between germline ends came to 10 bases. This CDR3 reads CASGGGYYGYTF. CDR3 sequence (DNA): TGTGCCAGCGGCGGGGGGTACTATGGCTACACCTTC.

The CDR3 coding sequence is TGTGCCAGCAGGACGATGAACGATCCTATGCGGGCTGAAGCTTTCTTT. This translates into CASRTMNDPMRAEAFF. The chain couples TRBV5-4 to TRBJ1-1, with D unresolved. Germline V gene sequence: CDR1 SGHNT, CDR2 YYREEE (reference sequence). The CDR3 is made up of 16 amino acids. V was cut by 5 bases and J by 6 bases, with 23 bases left in between.

This clone has a single count. The chain couples TRBV29-1 to TRBJ1-2; no clear D gene. V was shortened by 7 bases and J by 7 bases, with 13 bases between the two germline ends. Germline V lookup: CDR1 SQVTM, CDR2 ANQGSEA. The CDR3 has 11 residues. CDR3 sequence: CSAIHRGGYTF. CDR3 in DNA: TGCAGCGCCATCCATCGGGGTGGCTACACCTTC.

The V call is TRBV7-9, the J call TRBJ1-3, with a weak D call TRBD1 (5 bases). The V and J ends lost 5 bases and 7 bases respectively, with 18 bases between them. Looked up from germline, CDR1 is SEHNR and CDR2 is FQNEAQ (reference sequence). The CDR3 runs 15 residues. The chain's CDR3 is CASSPSKDSPNTIYF. In DNA, the CDR3 is TGTGCCAGCAGCCCCTCGAAAGACAGTCCCAACACCATATATTTT.

CDR3 in DNA: TGCAGTGCACAGGGGTTAAGCGAGCAGTACTTC. This codes for CSAQGLSEQYF. The chain joins TRBV20-1 to TRBJ2-7; 7 bases line up with TRBD1. CDR1 and CDR2 (germline): DFQATT, SNEGSKA (reference sequence). The CDR3 has 11 residues. V dropped 6 bases and J dropped 6; count of bases not matched to a gene: 5.

The genes are TRBV5-6 and TRBJ2-7; 7 bases agree with TRBD1. CDR1 and CDR2 from the germline V gene are SGHDT and YYEEEE. V trimming: 0 bases; J trimming: 3 bases; junction bases outside the gene matches: 9. The CDR3 is 16 amino acids. In nucleotides, the CDR3 is TGTGCCAGCAGCTTGGAAACGGGACAGCCCTTCTACGAGCAGTACTTC. Its protein is CASSLETGQPFYEQYF.

The rearrangement joins TRBV7-2 to TRBJ2-3, with unresolved D. The CDR3 has 16 residues. Trimming removed 0 bases from V and 0 bases from J, with 10 bases in between. The germline V gene encodes CDR1 SGHTA and CDR2 FQGNSA. The CDR3: CASSLAGGSSTDTQYF. CDR3 in DNA: TGTGCCAGCAGCTTAGCCGGCGGTTCTAGCACAGATACGCAGTATTTT.

This clone was recorded only once. The J gene is TRBJ2-4, the V gene TRBV20-1; maybe TRBD2 (6 bases). Germline V gives CDR1 DFQATT, CDR2 SNEGSKA (reference sequence). The CDR3 has 11 amino acids. Trimming took off 6 bases at V and 12 bases at J, with 15 bases between the two ends. DNA of the CDR3: TGCAGTGCCGATACTAGCAACGGTCAGTACTTC. It codes for CSADTSNGQYF.

This clone appeared a single time. V usage is TRBV6-1 and J usage is TRBJ2-3, with D hard to call. This CDR3 contains 14 residues. From germline, CDR1 is MNHNS and CDR2 SASEGT. Trimming cost V 5 bases and J 0 bases, with 9 bases left between them. As DNA, the CDR3 is TGTGCCAGCAGTCCAGTTCTGAGCACAGATACGCAGTATTTT. Translating it yields CASSPVLSTDTQYF.

The rearrangement joins TRBV2 to TRBJ2-7; 9 nucleotides agree with TRBD1. Trimming took 6 bases from V and 3 from J; bases not matched to a gene: 6. There are 14 residues in the CDR3. Germline CDR1 is SNHLY and CDR2 is FYNNEI. The CDR3 bases are TGTGCCAGCAGCCCTGACAGGGGGAACTACGAGCAGTACTTC. This encodes CASSPDRGNYEQYF.

The chain recombines TRBV6-5 with TRBJ2-1; 8 nucleotides agree with TRBD1. With 2 bases clipped from V and 5 bases from J, the junction kept 2 bases outside the gene matches. Germline V gene data show CDR1 as MNHEY and CDR2 as SVGAGI. The CDR3 has 14 amino acids. The CDR3: CASSYKTGDNEQFF. The CDR3 nucleotides are TGTGCCAGCAGTTACAAGACAGGGGACAATGAGCAGTTCTTC.

The chain uses TRBV27 and TRBJ2-2, with TRBD2 identical over 10 bases. Germline CDR1 and CDR2: MNHEY and SMNVEV (reference sequence). CDR3 length: 19 residues. Trimming at V came to 4 bases and at J to 7 bases, leaving 18 bases not matched to a gene. The CDR3, as DNA: TGTGCCAGCAGTTCCCGGACAGGGCCTAGCGGGAGCGGGGGCGGGGAGCTGTTTTTT. This translates into CASSSRTGPSGSGGGELFF.